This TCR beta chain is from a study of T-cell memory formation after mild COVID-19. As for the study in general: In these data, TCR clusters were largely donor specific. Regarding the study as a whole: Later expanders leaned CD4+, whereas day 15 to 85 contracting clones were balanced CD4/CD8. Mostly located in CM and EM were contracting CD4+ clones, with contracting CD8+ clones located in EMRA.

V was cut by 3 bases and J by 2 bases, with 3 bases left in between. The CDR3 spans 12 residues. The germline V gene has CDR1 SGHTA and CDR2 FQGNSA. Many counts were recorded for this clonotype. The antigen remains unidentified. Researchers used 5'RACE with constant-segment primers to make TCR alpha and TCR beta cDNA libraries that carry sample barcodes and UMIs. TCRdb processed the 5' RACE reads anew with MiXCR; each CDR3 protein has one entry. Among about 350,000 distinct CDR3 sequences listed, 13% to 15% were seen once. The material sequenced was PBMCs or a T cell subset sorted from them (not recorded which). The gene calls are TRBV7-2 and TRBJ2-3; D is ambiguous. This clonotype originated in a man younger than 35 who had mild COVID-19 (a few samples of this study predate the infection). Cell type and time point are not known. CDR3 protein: CASSFYTDTQYF. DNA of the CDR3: TGTGCCAGCAGCTTTTACACAGATACGCAGTATTTT.